Below, 9 T cell receptor beta chains from the same sample are listed, as sequenced in a study of graft-versus-host responses after intestinal transplantation. Their specific antigens are unknown. Using immunoSEQ multiplex PCR, the repertoire was profiled, and TCRdb retains in-frame clones only, with some absent. The sample has approximately 71,000 clones; approximately 88% are singletons. Specimen: unstimulated CD8+ T cells sorted from spleen or lymph node cells, collected before intestinal transplant. These receptors came from a human donor who received an intestinal transplant.

The V and J genes are TRBV6-1 and TRBJ2-3; D remains ambiguous. The V end was cut by 6 bases, the J end by 0 bases, with 10 bases between. The CDR3 totals 14 residues. The germline V gene encodes CDR1 MNHNS and CDR2 SASEGT. The CDR3 protein is CASSDFSSTDTQYF. DNA of the CDR3: TGTGCCAGCAGCGACTTCTCTAGCACAGATACGCAGTATTTT.

The chain carries TRBV4-1 and TRBJ2-7, with 8 bases that match TRBD2. Germline CDR1 reads MGHRA; CDR2 reads YSYEKL. V shed 0 bases, J shed 3 bases, and the junction held 10 bases outside the gene matches. This CDR3 spans 17 amino acids. CDR3 sequence: CASSQDSSGSRFYEQYF. In nucleotides, the CDR3 is TGCGCCAGCAGCCAAGATTCGAGCGGGAGTCGTTTCTACGAGCAGTACTTC.

V usage is TRBV2 and J usage is TRBJ2-3, with 7 bases identical to TRBD1. CDR1 is SNHLY and CDR2 is FYNNEI in the germline V gene. V was pared by 4 bases and J by 0 bases, with 4 bases of the junction left unmatched. The CDR3 length is 15 residues. The CDR3 sequence is CASSARQGSTDTQYF. The DNA of the CDR3 is TGTGCCAGCAGTGCCAGACAGGGCAGCACAGATACGCAGTATTTT.

The V and J genes are TRBV29-1 and TRBJ1-1, with D perhaps matching TRBD1 (6 bases). Germline V gene lookup returns CDR1 SQVTM and CDR2 ANQGSEA. The CDR3 length is 12 residues. Between the trimmed V and J ends, which lost 5 bases and 4 bases, there was a span of 11 bases. The CDR3 here is CSVREGGTEAFF. In nucleotides, the CDR3 is TGCAGCGTTCGGGAGGGGGGCACTGAAGCTTTCTTT.

This clone was seen a few times. The rearrangement uses TRBV28 and TRBJ2-7; D is ambiguous. This CDR3 has 13 amino acids. The V gene lost 5 bases and the J gene lost 0 bases, with 8 bases spanning the gap. The germline CDR1 and CDR2 sequences are MDHEN and SYDVKM. The CDR3 DNA follows: TGTGCCAGCAGTGAGAACGTCTCCTACGAGCAGTACTTC. This translates into CASSENVSYEQYF.

V usage is TRBV6-5 and J usage is TRBJ1-5, with 7 bases matching TRBD1. Losses at the gene ends were 4 bases for V and 5 bases for J; bases not matched to a gene: 8. The CDR3 is 15 residues long. Per the germline V gene, CDR1 is MNHEY and CDR2 is SVGAGI. The CDR3 here is CASSSWPGGHQPQHF. The CDR3 coding sequence is TGTGCCAGCAGTTCCTGGCCAGGGGGACATCAGCCCCAGCATTTT.

This clone was recorded once. The V gene is TRBV9, the J gene TRBJ2-1; 12 bases map to TRBD2. This CDR3 region has 17 residues. Germline CDR1 SGDLS, CDR2 YYNGEE. V lost 0 bases and J lost 9; bases outside the gene matches: 10. The CDR3, as DNA: TGTGCCAGCAGCGTAGCGGCTAGCGGGAGGGCCTCGGGTGAGCAGTTCTTC. Protein: CASSVAASGRASGEQFF.

This chain links TRBV13 with TRBJ1-1; possible D gene TRBD1, 6 bases. This CDR3 comprises 13 residues. V shed 5 bases and J shed 2 bases, with 9 bases lying between them. Germline V CDR1 and CDR2: PRHDT, FYEKMQ (reference sequence). The CDR3 bases are TGTGCCAGCAGCACCGGGACAAACACTGAAGCTTTCTTT. Encoded protein: CASSTGTNTEAFF.

This rearrangement joins TRBV9 to TRBJ2-1; no clear D. V lost 0 bases and J 6 bases, leaving 16 bases between the germline ends. Germline values: CDR1 SGDLS, CDR2 YYNGEE. The CDR3 has 16 amino acids. The CDR3 sequence: CASSVDPSPRGNEQFF. The DNA for the CDR3 is TGTGCCAGCAGCGTAGATCCCTCCCCCAGAGGCAATGAGCAGTTCTTC.